This T cell receptor beta chain stems from a study of T cell repertoires in cytomegalovirus infection. TCRdb itself ran the reads through MiXCR, one entry per CDR3 protein. Among about 830,000 distinct CDR3 sequences listed, 30% to 35% were seen once. V lost 2 bases, J lost 2 bases, and 15 bases lay in between. The CDR3 is 16 amino acids. Germline V gene data show CDR1 as MNHEY and CDR2 as SVGAGI. This clonotype has a handful of counts. The antigen remains undetermined. The material was cultured CD8+ T cells from PBMCs, obtained from culture after CMV antigen stimulation. The chain carries TRBV6-5 and TRBJ2-5, with TRBD1 as a possible D gene (6 bases). This TCR was recovered from a human donor in good health (CMV status not recorded). Some clones in this sample may be carry-over from other donors' samples. The CDR3 reads CASSYGTGYFQETQYF. The CDR3, as DNA: TGTGCCAGCAGTTACGGCACAGGGTACTTTCAAGAGACCCAGTACTTC.